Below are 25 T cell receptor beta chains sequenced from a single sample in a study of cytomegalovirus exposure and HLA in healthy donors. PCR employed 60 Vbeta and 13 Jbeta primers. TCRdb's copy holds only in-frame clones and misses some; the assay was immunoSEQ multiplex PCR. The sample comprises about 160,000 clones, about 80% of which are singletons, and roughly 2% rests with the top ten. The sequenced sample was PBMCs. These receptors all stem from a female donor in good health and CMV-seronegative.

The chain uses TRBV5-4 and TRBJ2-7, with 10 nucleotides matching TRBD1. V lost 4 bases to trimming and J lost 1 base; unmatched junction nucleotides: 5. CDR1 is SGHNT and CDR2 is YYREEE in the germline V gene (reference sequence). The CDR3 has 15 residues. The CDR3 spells CASSLPGQGSYEQYF. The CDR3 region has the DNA TGTGCCAGCAGCCTGCCGGGACAGGGGTCCTACGAGCAGTACTTC.

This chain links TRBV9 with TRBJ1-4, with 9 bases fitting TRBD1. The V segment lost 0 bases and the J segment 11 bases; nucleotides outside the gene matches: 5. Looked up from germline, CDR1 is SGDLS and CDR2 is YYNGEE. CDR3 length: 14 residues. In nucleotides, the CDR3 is TGTGCCAGCAGCGTAGCGGGACAGGGAGGGAAACTGTTTTTT. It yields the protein CASSVAGQGGKLFF.

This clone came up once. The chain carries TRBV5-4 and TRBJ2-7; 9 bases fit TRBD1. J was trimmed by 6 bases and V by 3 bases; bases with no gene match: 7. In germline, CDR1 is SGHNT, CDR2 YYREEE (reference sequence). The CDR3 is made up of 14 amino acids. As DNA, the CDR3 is TGTGCCAGCAGCTCCCGGGACAGGGTAGGCGAGCAGTACTTC. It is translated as CASSSRDRVGEQYF. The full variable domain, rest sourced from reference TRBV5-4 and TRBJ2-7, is ETGVTQSPTHLIKTRGQQVTLRCSSQSGHNTVSWYQQALGQGPQFIFQYYREEENGRGNFPPRFSGLQFPNYSSELNVNALELDDSALYLCASSSRDRVGEQYFGPGTRLTVT.

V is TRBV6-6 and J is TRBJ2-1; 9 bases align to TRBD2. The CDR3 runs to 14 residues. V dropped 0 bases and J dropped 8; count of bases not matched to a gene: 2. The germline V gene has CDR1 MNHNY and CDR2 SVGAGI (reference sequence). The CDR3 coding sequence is TGTGCCAGCAGTTACTCGGGCGGGAGGGATGAGCAGTTCTTC. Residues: CASSYSGGRDEQFF.

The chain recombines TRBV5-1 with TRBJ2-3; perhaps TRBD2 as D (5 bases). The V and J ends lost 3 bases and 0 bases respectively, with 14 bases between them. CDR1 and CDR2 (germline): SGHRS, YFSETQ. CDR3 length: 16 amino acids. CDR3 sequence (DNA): TGCGCCAGCAGCTGGGGTGGCGGGCCCAGCACAGATACGCAGTATTTT. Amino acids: CASSWGGGPSTDTQYF. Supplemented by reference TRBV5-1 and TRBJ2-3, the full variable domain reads KAGVTQTPRYLIKTRGQQVTLSCSPISGHRSVSWYQQTPGQGLQFLFEYFSETQRNKGNFPGRFSGRQFSNSRSEMNVSTLELGDSALYLCASSWGGGPSTDTQYFGPGTRLTVL.

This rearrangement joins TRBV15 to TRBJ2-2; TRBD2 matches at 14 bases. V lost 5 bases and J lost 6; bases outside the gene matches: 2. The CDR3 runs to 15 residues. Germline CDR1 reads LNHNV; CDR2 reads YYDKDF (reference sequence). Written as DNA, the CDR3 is TGTGCCACCAGCGAGACTAGCGGGGGGGCCGGGGAGCTGTTTTTT. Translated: CATSETSGGAGELFF.

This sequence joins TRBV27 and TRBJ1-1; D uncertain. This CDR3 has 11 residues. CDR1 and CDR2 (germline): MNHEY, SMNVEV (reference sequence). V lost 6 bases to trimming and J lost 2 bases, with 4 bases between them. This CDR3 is CASSSNTEAFF. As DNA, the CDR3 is TGTGCCAGCAGCTCTAACACTGAAGCTTTCTTT.

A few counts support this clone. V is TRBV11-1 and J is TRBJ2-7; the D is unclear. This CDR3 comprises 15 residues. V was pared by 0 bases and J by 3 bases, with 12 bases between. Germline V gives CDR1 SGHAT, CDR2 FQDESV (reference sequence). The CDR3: CASSLALAVGYEQYF. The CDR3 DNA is TGTGCCAGCAGCTTAGCTCTCGCGGTAGGCTACGAGCAGTACTTC.

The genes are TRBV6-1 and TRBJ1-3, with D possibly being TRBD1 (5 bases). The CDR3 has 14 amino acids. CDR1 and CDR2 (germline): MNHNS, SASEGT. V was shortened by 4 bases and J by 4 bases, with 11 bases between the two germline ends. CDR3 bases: TGTGCCAGCAGTGGGCCAGGGTGGGGAAACACCATATATTTT. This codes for CASSGPGWGNTIYF.

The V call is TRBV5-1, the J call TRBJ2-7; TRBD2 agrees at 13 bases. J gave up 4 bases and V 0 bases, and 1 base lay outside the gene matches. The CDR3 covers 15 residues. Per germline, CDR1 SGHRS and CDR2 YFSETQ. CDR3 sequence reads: CASSLVTSGRYEQYF. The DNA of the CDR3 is TGCGCCAGCAGCTTGGTGACTAGCGGGAGGTACGAGCAGTACTTC.

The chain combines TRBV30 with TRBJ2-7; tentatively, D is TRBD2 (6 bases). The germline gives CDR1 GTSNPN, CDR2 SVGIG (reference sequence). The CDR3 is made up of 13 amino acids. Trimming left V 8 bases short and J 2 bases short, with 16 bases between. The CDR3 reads CAGTRGLAYEQYF. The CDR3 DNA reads TGTGCCGGGACCCGGGGACTTGCCTACGAGCAGTACTTC.

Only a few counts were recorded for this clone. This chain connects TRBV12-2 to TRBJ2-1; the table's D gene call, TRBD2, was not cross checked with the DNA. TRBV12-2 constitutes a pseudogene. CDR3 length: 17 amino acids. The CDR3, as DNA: TGTGCAAGTCGCTTAGAGACTAGCGGGGGGATTTACAATGAGCAGTTCTTC. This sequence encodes CASRLETSGGIYNEQFF.

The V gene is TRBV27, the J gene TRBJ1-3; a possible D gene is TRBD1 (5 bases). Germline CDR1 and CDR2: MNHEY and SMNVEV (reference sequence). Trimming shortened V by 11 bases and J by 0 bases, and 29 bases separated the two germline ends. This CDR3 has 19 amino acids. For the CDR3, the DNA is TGTGCCGAGGGACTGATTTGGGTAAGCCCGGGGACCTCTGGAAACACCATATATTTT. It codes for CAEGLIWVSPGTSGNTIYF.

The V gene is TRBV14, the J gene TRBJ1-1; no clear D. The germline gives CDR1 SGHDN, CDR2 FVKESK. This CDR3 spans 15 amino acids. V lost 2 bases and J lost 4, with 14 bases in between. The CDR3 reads CASSQRWSGGTEAFF. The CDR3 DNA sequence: TGTGCCAGCAGCCAACGGTGGTCAGGAGGCACTGAAGCTTTCTTT. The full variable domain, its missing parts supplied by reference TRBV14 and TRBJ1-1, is EAGVTQFPSHSVIEKGQTVTLRCDPISGHDNLYWYRRVMGKEIKFLLHFVKESKQDESGMPNNRFLAERTGGTYSTLKVQPAELEDSGVYFCASSQRWSGGTEAFFGQGTRLTVV.

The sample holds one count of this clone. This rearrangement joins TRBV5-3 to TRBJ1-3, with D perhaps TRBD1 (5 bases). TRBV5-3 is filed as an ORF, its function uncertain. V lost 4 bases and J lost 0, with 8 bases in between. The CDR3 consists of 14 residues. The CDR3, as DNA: TGTGCCAGAAGCCCCGACAGCTCTGGAAACACCATATATTTT. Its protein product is CARSPDSSGNTIYF.

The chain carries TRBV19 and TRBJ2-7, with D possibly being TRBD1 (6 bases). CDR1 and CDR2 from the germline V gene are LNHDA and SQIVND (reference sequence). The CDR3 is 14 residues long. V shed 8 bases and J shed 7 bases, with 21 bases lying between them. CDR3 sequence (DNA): TGTGCCAGTGGGGGCGGCGCCCCGGAGAAGGAGCAGTACTTC. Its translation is CASGGGAPEKEQYF.

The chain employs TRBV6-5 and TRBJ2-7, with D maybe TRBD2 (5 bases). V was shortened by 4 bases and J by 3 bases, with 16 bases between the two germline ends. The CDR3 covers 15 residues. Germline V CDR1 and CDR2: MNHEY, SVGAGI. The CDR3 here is CASSSTRKRNYEQYF. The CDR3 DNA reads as TGTGCCAGCAGTTCTACCCGGAAGCGGAACTACGAGCAGTACTTC.

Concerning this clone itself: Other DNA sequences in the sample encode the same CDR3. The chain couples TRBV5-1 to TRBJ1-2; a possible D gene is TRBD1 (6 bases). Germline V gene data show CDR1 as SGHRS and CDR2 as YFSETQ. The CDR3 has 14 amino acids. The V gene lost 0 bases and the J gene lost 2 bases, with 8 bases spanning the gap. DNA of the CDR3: TGCGCCAGCAGCTTGGGGACAGCGAACTATGGCTACACCTTC. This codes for CASSLGTANYGYTF.

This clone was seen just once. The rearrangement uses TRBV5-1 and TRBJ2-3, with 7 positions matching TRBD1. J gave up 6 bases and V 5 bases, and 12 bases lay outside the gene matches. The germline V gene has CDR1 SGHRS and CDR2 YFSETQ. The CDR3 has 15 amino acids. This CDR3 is CASRSRDSRRDTQYF. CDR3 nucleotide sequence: TGCGCCAGCAGATCCCGGGACAGCCGTCGGGATACGCAGTATTTT.

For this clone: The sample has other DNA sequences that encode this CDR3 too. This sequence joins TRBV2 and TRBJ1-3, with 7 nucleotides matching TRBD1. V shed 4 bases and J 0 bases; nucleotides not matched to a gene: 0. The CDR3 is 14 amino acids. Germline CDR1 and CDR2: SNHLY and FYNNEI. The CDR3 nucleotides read TGTGCCAGCAGTGGGACAGGCTCTGGAAACACCATATATTTT. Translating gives CASSGTGSGNTIYF.

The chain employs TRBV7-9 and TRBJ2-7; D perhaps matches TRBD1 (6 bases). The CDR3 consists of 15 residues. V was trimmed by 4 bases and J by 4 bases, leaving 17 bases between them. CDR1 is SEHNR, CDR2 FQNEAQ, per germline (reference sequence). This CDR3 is CASSSSTGFLYEQYF. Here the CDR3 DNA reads TGTGCCAGCAGCTCTTCGACAGGTTTCCTTTACGAGCAGTACTTC.

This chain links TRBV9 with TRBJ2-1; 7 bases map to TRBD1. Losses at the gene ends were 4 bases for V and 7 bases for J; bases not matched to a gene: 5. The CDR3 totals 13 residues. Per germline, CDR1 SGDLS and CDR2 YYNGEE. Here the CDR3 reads CASSPRGRNEQFF. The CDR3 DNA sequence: TGTGCCAGCAGCCCAAGGGGGCGGAATGAGCAGTTCTTC.

CDR3 residues: CASSPSAGGDYGYTF. In DNA form, the CDR3 reads TGTGCCAGCAGCCCCTCCGCGGGGGGCGACTATGGCTACACCTTC. This rearrangement joins TRBV7-3 to TRBJ1-2; a possible D gene is TRBD1 (6 bases). In germline, CDR1 is SGHTA, CDR2 FQGTGA. The CDR3 runs to 15 residues. With 5 bases removed from V and 3 bases from J, the gap between germline ends came to 16 bases.

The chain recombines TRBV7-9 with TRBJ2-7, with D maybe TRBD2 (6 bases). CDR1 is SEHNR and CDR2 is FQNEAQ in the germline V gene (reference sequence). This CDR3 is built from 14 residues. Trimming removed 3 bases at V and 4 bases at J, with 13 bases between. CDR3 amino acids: CASSFMGLLYEQYF. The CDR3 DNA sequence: TGTGCCAGCAGCTTTATGGGACTTCTGTACGAGCAGTACTTC.

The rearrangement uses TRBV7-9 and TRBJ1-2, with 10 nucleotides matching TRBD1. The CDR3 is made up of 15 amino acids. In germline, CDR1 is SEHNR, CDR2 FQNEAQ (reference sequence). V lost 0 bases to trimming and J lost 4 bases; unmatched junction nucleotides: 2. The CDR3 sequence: CASSLAGTGAYGYTF. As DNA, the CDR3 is TGTGCCAGCAGCTTAGCGGGGACAGGGGCCTATGGCTACACCTTC. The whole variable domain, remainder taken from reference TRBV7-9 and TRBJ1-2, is DTGVSQNPRHKITKRGQNVTFRCDPISEHNRLYWYRQTLGQGPEFLTYFQNEAQLEKSRLLSDRFSAERPKGSFSTLEIQRTEQGDSAMYLCASSLAGTGAYGYTFGSGTRLTVV.